Below are 28 T cell receptor beta chains sequenced from a single sample in a study of shared clonotypes between healthy human individuals. Assay: immunoSEQ multiplex PCR; the TCRdb copy retains only in-frame clones and omits some. The repertoire holds about 480,000 clones, with 60% to 80% as singletons. What was sequenced was PBMCs. The source is a woman aged 40 to 50 in good health. Some clones in this sample may be carry-over from other donors' samples.

This clone was counted a few times. V is TRBV5-6 and J is TRBJ1-2; D remains ambiguous. The length of the CDR3 is 12 residues. The V and J ends lost 0 bases and 3 bases respectively, with 3 bases between them. Germline loops: CDR1 SGHDT, CDR2 YYEEEE. Here the CDR3 DNA reads TGTGCCAGCAGCTTGGGGGACTATGGCTACACCTTC. Amino acid sequence: CASSLGDYGYTF.

The chain links TRBV5-1 to TRBJ2-3; the match to TRBD2 covers 7 bases. The CDR3 extends over 16 amino acids. J was trimmed by 2 bases and V by 0 bases; bases with no gene match: 6. From germline, CDR1 is SGHRS and CDR2 YFSETQ. In DNA, the CDR3 is TGCGCCAGCAGCTTGGGGCGCCGGGGGGACACAGATACGCAGTATTTT. It codes for CASSLGRRGDTDTQYF.

The CDR3 DNA reads as TGTGCCAGCAGTTACTCATCCCTAGCGGTAGAGAAACTGTTTTTT. It yields the protein CASSYSSLAVEKLFF. This rearrangement joins TRBV6-5 to TRBJ1-4; D remains unclear. Trimming removed 0 bases at V and 11 bases at J, with 16 bases between. This CDR3 has 15 residues. Germline V CDR1 and CDR2: MNHEY, SVGAGI.

This clone has ten or more counts. V gene TRBV27 combines with J gene TRBJ1-1; tentative D call: TRBD1 (6 bases). The CDR3 is made up of 13 amino acids. Germline loops: CDR1 MNHEY, CDR2 SMNVEV (reference sequence). Trimming stripped 5 bases from V and 1 base from J, with 8 bases between. The chain's CDR3 is CASSPRGNTEAFF. CDR3 DNA sequence: TGTGCCAGCAGTCCCAGGGGGAACACTGAAGCTTTCTTT.

The rearrangement uses TRBV5-1 and TRBJ2-1, with a possible D match to TRBD1 (5 bases). The germline V and J ends were trimmed by 3 bases and 1 base, with 8 bases remaining between them. This CDR3 region has 14 residues. Germline V CDR1 and CDR2: SGHRS, YFSETQ. The CDR3 reads CASSSDTSYNEQFF. The CDR3 DNA follows: TGCGCCAGCAGCTCGGACACGTCCTACAATGAGCAGTTCTTC.

This clone was observed a few times. In DNA form, the CDR3 reads TGTGCCAGCAGCTTAGGGGCGGGACAGGGGACAGATACGCAGTATTTT. The encoded protein is CASSLGAGQGTDTQYF. The chain employs TRBV7-2 and TRBJ2-3, with 10 positions matching TRBD1. Germline V gene sequence: CDR1 SGHTA, CDR2 FQGNSA. J lost 3 bases, V lost 1 base, and 4 bases had no gene match. The CDR3 is 16 amino acids.

In regard to this clone: It is likely a read error: a sequence one base away is far more abundant. This sequence joins TRBV27 and TRBJ1-1; 9 bases agree with TRBD1. The CDR3 length is 16 residues. CDR1 and CDR2 (germline): MNHEY, SMNVEV (reference sequence). V shed 4 bases and J 1 base; nucleotides not matched to a gene: 7. The CDR3 DNA sequence: TGTGCCAGCAGTTCCCCCCACAGGGGGCAGAACACTGAAGCTTTCTTT. This encodes CASSSPHRGQNTEAFF.

The chain links TRBV30 to TRBJ2-5; D possibly corresponds to TRBD2 (6 bases). TRBJ2-7 explains the end of the DNA better; the J call may be wrong. The CDR3 is 14 residues long. CDR1 GTSNPN and CDR2 SVGIG come from the germline V gene (reference sequence). The CDR3 protein is CAWSVKGGSYEQYF. In DNA, the CDR3 is TGTGCCTGGAGTGTTAAGGGAGGTTCCTACGAGCAGTACTTC.

The chain combines TRBV11-2 with TRBJ2-7; TRBD1 is a possible D gene (5 bases). The CDR3 is made up of 12 amino acids. Trimming removed 5 bases from V and 9 bases from J, with 14 bases in between. From germline, CDR1 is SGHAT and CDR2 FQNNGV. CDR3 sequence reads: CASSLELGVQYF. DNA for the CDR3: TGTGCCAGCAGCCTTGAATTAGGGGTGCAGTACTTC.

This clone was picked up one time. The J gene is TRBJ2-1, the V gene TRBV6-5; 9 positions agree with TRBD2. CDR3 length equals 16 residues. Per germline, CDR1 MNHEY and CDR2 SVGAGI. The V and J ends lost 4 bases and 9 bases, in that order; junction bases with no gene match: 13. CDR3 in amino acids: CASSSELAGGGSEQFF. CDR3 coding DNA: TGTGCCAGCAGTTCCGAACTAGCGGGTGGAGGGAGTGAGCAGTTCTTC.

This chain uses TRBV7-8 with TRBJ1-3; no reliable D call. The germline CDR1 and CDR2 sequences are SGHVS and FQNEAQ. This CDR3 region has 17 residues. V gave up 1 base and J gave up 0 bases, with 13 bases separating them. In DNA form, the CDR3 reads TGTGCCAGCAGCTTAGGGGTGCCTCGGAGCTCTGGAAACACCATATATTTT. It yields the protein CASSLGVPRSSGNTIYF.

The V and J genes are TRBV28 and TRBJ2-2; 7 bases agree with TRBD1. Germline CDR1 MDHEN, CDR2 SYDVKM. The CDR3 extends over 15 amino acids. Trimming removed 5 bases from V and 1 base from J; junction bases left unmatched: 4. CDR3 DNA sequence: TGTGCCAGCAGTCAGGGGGATTTGAACACCGGGGAGCTGTTTTTT. This gives the protein CASSQGDLNTGELFF.

This clone was observed a handful of times. The chain joins TRBV2 to TRBJ2-5; D might be TRBD2 (7 bases). This CDR3 is built from 18 residues. Germline lookup yields CDR1 SNHLY and CDR2 FYNNEI. The V end lost 6 bases, the J end lost 4 bases, and 27 bases lay between the germline ends. The chain's CDR3 is CASSLRVGHRTRRETQYF. In DNA, the CDR3 is TGTGCCAGCAGCCTAAGGGTGGGACATCGGACTAGAAGAGAGACCCAGTACTTC. The full variable domain, rest sourced from reference TRBV2 and TRBJ2-5, is EPEVTQTPSHQVTQMGQEVILRCVPISNHLYFYWYRQILGQKVEFLVSFYNNEISEKSEIFDDQFSVERPDGSNFTLKIRSTKLEDSAMYFCASSLRVGHRTRRETQYFGPGTRLLVL.

The chain joins TRBV19 to TRBJ1-4; TRBD1 agrees at 8 bases. CDR1 is LNHDA and CDR2 is SQIVND in the germline V gene (reference sequence). This CDR3 contains 15 residues. Losses at the gene ends were 4 bases for V and 8 bases for J; bases not matched to a gene: 9. DNA of the CDR3: TGTGCCAGTAGTAGCCGGACAGGGAGCGACGAAAAACTGTTTTTT. It yields the protein CASSSRTGSDEKLFF.

This clone occurred once. The rearrangement uses TRBV7-2 and TRBJ2-2, with a weak D call TRBD1 (5 bases). Germline-derived CDR1 and CDR2 are SGHTA and FQGNSA. Trimming took off 6 bases at V and 7 bases at J, with 12 bases between the two ends. This CDR3 has 13 residues. CDR3 amino acids: CASSRTQIGELFF. The CDR3 nucleotides read TGTGCCAGCAGTAGGACACAGATCGGGGAGCTGTTTTTT.

V and J are TRBV6-1 and TRBJ1-2, with 8 bases that match TRBD1. Germline CDR1 reads MNHNS; CDR2 reads SASEGT. This CDR3 is 16 amino acids long. The V segment lost 4 bases and the J segment 5 bases; nucleotides outside the gene matches: 12. The CDR3 sequence: CASSARGLGQVYGYTF. CDR3 nucleotides: TGTGCCAGCAGTGCTCGAGGGTTGGGACAGGTTTATGGCTACACCTTC.

The rearrangement joins TRBV28 to TRBJ1-5; D is unresolved. With 5 bases removed from V and 6 bases from J, the gap between germline ends came to 8 bases. The CDR3 length is 12 residues. Germline V gives CDR1 MDHEN, CDR2 SYDVKM. The CDR3 spells CASSPRVQPQHF. Written as DNA, the CDR3 is TGTGCCAGCAGTCCAAGGGTTCAGCCCCAGCATTTT.

This clone has only a few counts. V gene TRBV2 combines with J gene TRBJ2-1; D is perhaps TRBD1 or TRBD2 (5 bases each). V lost 8 bases and J 2 bases, leaving 10 bases between the germline ends. The germline V gene encodes CDR1 SNHLY and CDR2 FYNNEI. The CDR3 length is 13 residues. As DNA, the CDR3 is TGTGCCAGCCTAGGGACCACCTACAATGAGCAGTTCTTC. The encoded protein is CASLGTTYNEQFF.

This chain uses TRBV27 with TRBJ1-6; D is unresolved. Germline V gives CDR1 MNHEY, CDR2 SMNVEV (reference sequence). The V end was cut by 2 bases, the J end by 6 bases, with 2 bases between. The CDR3 extends over 12 amino acids. This CDR3 is CASSLSNSPLHF. As DNA, the CDR3 is TGTGCCAGCAGTTTAAGTAATTCACCCCTCCACTTT.

This clone has just a few counts. CDR3 residues: CASSRDRGLSEQYF. The CDR3 nucleotides are TGTGCCAGCAGTAGGGACAGGGGGCTTTCCGAGCAGTACTTC. The chain recombines TRBV6-5 with TRBJ2-7, with TRBD1 matching 12 bases. J was trimmed by 6 bases and V by 5 bases; bases with no gene match: 5. This CDR3 spans 14 amino acids. Germline V gene sequence: CDR1 MNHEY, CDR2 SVGAGI.

This clone was observed a single time. The V and J genes are TRBV7-3 and TRBJ2-1; 10 nucleotides agree with TRBD2. The CDR3 is 15 amino acids. J gave up 7 bases and V 5 bases, and 8 bases lay outside the gene matches. Germline CDR1 reads SGHTA; CDR2 reads FQGTGA. The CDR3 protein is CASSPTSGSTNEQFF. The CDR3 nucleotides read TGTGCCAGCAGCCCGACTAGCGGGTCTACGAATGAGCAGTTCTTC.

A single count supports this clone. V gene TRBV2 combines with J gene TRBJ2-5; D unresolved. There are 17 residues in the CDR3. Germline lookup yields CDR1 SNHLY and CDR2 FYNNEI. V lost 5 bases and J 1 base, leaving 20 bases between the germline ends. CDR3 bases: TGTGCCAGCAGTCCCAGGTGGGAAGGACCAAGCCAAGAGACCCAGTACTTC. Translation gives CASSPRWEGPSQETQYF.

The rearrangement uses TRBV30 and TRBJ2-1, with 9 bases matching TRBD2. CDR3 size: 18 residues. Per germline, CDR1 GTSNPN and CDR2 SVGIG (reference sequence). After removal of 3 bases from V and 0 bases from J, the junction contained 12 bases not matched to a gene. CDR3 amino acids: CAWRGGTSGPSSYNEQFF. The DNA for the CDR3 is TGTGCCTGGAGGGGGGGTACTAGCGGGCCGAGCTCCTACAATGAGCAGTTCTTC.

The chain links TRBV9 to TRBJ2-1, with TRBD1 matching 7 bases. The CDR3 runs to 15 residues. Germline lookup yields CDR1 SGDLS and CDR2 YYNGEE. The trim removed 5 bases at V and 4 bases at J, leaving 9 bases unmatched. For the CDR3, the DNA is TGTGCCAGCAGACCAGGGGGATCTACTTACAATGAGCAGTTCTTC. This gives the protein CASRPGGSTYNEQFF.

The chain couples TRBV30 to TRBJ2-7, with a tentative D call TRBD2 (6 bases). The CDR3 has 12 residues. The V end was cut by 2 bases, the J end by 5 bases, with 10 bases between. Germline CDR1 and CDR2: GTSNPN and SVGIG (reference sequence). CDR3 nucleotide sequence: TGTGCCTGGAGTCCCCCGGGGGACGAGCAGTACTTC. Its translation: CAWSPPGDEQYF.

The rearrangement joins TRBV30 to TRBJ2-5; tentative D call: TRBD2 (6 bases). Germline CDR1 and CDR2: GTSNPN and SVGIG (reference sequence). The V end lost 7 bases, the J end lost 1 base, and 7 bases lay between the germline ends. There are 11 residues in the CDR3. The DNA of the CDR3 is TGTGCCTTCGGGGGCCAAGAGACCCAGTACTTC. It is translated as CAFGGQETQYF.

The V call is TRBV28, the J call TRBJ1-2; 10 bases are a match to TRBD1. V gave up 5 bases and J gave up 7 bases; unmatched junction bases: 10. Germline V gives CDR1 MDHEN, CDR2 SYDVKM. This CDR3 has 15 amino acids. The CDR3 DNA sequence: TGTGCCAGCAGTCCCACTTGGACAGGGGGGAGTGGCTACACCTTC. Translated: CASSPTWTGGSGYTF.

The genes are TRBV28 and TRBJ1-5; 7 bases fit TRBD1. V lost 8 bases, J lost 6 bases, and 10 bases stayed unmatched. The CDR3 sequence is 14 residues long. Germline loops: CDR1 MDHEN, CDR2 SYDVKM. CDR3 in amino acids: CASSYPGGGQPQHF. Written as DNA, the CDR3 is TGTGCCAGCTCGTATCCAGGGGGGGGTCAGCCCCAGCATTTT. Complete variable domain (other parts from reference TRBV28 and TRBJ1-5): DVKVTQSSRYLVKRTGEKVFLECVQDMDHENMFWYRQDPGLGLRLIYFSYDVKMKEKGDIPEGYSVSREKKERFSLILESASTNQTSMYLCASSYPGGGQPQHFGDGTRLSIL.